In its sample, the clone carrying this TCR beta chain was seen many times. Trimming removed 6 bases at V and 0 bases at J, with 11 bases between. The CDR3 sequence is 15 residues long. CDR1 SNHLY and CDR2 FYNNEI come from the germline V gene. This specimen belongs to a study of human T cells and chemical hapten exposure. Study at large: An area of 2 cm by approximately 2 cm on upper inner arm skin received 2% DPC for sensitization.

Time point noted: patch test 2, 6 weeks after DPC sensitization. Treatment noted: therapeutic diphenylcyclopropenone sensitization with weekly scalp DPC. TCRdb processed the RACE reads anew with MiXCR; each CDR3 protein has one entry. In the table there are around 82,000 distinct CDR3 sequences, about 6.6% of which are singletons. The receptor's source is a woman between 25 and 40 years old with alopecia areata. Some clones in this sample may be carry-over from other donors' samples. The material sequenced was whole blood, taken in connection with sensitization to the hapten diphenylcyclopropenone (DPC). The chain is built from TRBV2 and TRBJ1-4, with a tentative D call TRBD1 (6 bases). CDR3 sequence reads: CASRGTTSTNEKLFF. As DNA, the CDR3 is TGTGCCAGCAGGGGGACAACCTCAACTAATGAAAAACTGTTTTTT.